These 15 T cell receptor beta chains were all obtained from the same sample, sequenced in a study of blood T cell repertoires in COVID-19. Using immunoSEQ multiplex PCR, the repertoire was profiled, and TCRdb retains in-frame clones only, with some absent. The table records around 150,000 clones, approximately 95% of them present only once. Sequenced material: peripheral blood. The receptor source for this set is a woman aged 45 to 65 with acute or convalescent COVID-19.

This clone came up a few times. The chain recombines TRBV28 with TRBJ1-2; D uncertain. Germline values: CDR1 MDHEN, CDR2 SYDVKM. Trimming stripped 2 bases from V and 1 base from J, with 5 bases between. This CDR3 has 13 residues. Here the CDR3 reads CASSLADNYGYTF. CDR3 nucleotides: TGTGCCAGCAGTTTAGCAGATAACTATGGCTACACCTTC.

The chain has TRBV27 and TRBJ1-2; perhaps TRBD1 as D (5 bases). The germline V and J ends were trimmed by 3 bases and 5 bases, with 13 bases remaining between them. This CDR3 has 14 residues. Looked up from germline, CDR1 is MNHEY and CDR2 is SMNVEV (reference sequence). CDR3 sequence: CASSLGRGPYGYTF. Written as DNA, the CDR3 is TGTGCCAGCAGTTTGGGGAGGGGCCCTTATGGCTACACCTTC.

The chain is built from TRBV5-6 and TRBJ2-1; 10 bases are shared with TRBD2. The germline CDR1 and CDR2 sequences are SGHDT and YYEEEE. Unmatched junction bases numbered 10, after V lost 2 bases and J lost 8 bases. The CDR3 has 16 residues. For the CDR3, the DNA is TGTGCCAGCAGCTTCCCCGGGAAGCGGGGGGGGGATGAGCAGTTCTTC. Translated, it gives CASSFPGKRGGDEQFF.

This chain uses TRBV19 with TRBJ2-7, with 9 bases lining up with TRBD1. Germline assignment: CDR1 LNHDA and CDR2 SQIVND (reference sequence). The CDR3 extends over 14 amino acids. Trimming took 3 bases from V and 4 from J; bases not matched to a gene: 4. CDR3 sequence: CASSIGGQGYEQYF. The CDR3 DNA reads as TGTGCCAGTAGTATCGGAGGACAGGGGTACGAGCAGTACTTC.

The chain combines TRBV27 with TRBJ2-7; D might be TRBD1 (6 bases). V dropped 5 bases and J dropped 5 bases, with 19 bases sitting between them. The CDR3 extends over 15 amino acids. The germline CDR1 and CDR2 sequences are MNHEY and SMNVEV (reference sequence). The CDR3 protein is CASSGPQTGPDEQYF. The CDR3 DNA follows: TGTGCCAGCAGTGGACCACAGACAGGACCTGACGAGCAGTACTTC.

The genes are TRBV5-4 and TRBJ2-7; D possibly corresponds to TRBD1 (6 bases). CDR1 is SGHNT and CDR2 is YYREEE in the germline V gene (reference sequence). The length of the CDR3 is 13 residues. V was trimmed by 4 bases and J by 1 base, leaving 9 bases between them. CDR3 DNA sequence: TGTGCCAGCAGCCCACAGGGTTCCTACGAGCAGTACTTC. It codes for CASSPQGSYEQYF.

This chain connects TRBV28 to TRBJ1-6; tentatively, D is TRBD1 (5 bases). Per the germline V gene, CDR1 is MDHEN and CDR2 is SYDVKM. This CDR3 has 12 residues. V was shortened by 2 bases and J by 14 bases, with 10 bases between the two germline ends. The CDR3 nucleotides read TGTGCCAGCAGTTTAACAGGATCGACCCTCCACTTT. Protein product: CASSLTGSTLHF. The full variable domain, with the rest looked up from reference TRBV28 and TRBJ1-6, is DVKVTQSSRYLVKRTGEKVFLECVQDMDHENMFWYRQDPGLGLRLIYFSYDVKMKEKGDIPEGYSVSREKKERFSLILESASTNQTSMYLCASSLTGSTLHFGNGTRLTVT.

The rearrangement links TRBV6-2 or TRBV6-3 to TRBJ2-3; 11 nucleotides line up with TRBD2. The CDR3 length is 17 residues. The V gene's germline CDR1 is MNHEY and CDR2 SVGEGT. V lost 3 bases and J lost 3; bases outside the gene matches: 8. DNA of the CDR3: TGTGCCAGCAGTTATACTAGCGGGAGAGGAGGGACAGATACGCAGTATTTT. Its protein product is CASSYTSGRGGTDTQYF.

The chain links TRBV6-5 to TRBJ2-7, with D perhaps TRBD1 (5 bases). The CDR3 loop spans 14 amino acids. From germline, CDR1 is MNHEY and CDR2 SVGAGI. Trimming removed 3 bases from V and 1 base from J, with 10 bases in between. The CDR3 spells CASSYGDSSYEQYF. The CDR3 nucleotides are TGTGCCAGCAGTTATGGTGACAGTTCCTACGAGCAGTACTTC.

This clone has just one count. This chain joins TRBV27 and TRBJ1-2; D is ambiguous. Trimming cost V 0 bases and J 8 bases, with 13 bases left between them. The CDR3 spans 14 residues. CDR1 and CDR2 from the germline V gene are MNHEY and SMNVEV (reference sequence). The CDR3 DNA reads TGTGCCAGCAGTTTATCGTCCGGGTCTTGGGGCTACACCTTC. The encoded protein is CASSLSSGSWGYTF.

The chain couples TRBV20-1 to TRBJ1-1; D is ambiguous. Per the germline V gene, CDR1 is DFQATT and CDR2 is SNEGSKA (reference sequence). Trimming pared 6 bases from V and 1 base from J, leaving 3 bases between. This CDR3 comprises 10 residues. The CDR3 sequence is CSARNTEAFF. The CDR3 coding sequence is TGCAGTGCGAGGAACACTGAAGCTTTCTTT.

CDR3 bases: TGTGCCAGCAGCCAGCCCTCTGGGCTTCCCTCTGGAAACACCATATATTTT. It is translated as CASSQPSGLPSGNTIYF. The J gene is TRBJ1-3, the V gene TRBV5-5, with D hard to call. Trimming removed 4 bases from V and 0 bases from J, with 17 bases in between. Germline V lookup: CDR1 SGHKS, CDR2 YYEKEE (reference sequence). CDR3 length: 17 residues.

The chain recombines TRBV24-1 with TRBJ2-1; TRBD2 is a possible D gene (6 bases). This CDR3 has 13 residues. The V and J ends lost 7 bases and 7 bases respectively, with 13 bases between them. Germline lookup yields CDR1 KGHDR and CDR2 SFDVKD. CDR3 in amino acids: CATSFGSVNEQFF. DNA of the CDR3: TGTGCCACCAGCTTCGGGAGTGTAAATGAGCAGTTCTTC.

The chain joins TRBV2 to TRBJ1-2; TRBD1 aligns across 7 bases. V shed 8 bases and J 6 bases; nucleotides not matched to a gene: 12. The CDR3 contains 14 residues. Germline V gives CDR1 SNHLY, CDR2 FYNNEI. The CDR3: CASLQGVLENGYTF. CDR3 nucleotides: TGTGCCAGCTTGCAGGGGGTCTTAGAAAATGGCTACACCTTC.

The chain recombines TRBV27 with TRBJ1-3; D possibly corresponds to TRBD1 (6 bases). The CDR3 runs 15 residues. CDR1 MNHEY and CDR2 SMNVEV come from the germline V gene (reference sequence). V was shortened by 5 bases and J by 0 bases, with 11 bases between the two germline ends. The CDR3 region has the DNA TGTGCCAGCAGTCCCAGGACAGCCTCTGGAAACACCATATATTTT. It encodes CASSPRTASGNTIYF.